This TCR beta chain was sequenced during a study of blood T cell repertoires in COVID-19. Study details: Donors in the United States, Italy and Spain gave samples during acute or convalescent COVID-19. Sample material is recorded as cDNA or gDNA derived from T cells, B-cell-depleted T cells, or PBMCs.

Original handling: Estimated nucleated cell counts came from reference gene primer amplification. Clones were read by immunoSEQ multiplex PCR, and TCRdb kept only the in-frame ones, dropping some. V and J calls and clone size come straight from that table; D and trimming were deduced from the DNA. The sample carries over 200,000 clones, approximately 84% recorded once. CDR3 length: 15 residues. Germline-derived CDR1 and CDR2 are SGHRS and YFSETQ. V was clipped by 4 bases and J by 6 bases, with 20 bases between them. The chain employs TRBV5-1 and TRBJ2-7; a weak D match, TRBD1 (5 bases). The sequencing input was peripheral blood. The TCR originated in a middle-aged man with active or convalescent COVID-19. The chain's CDR3 is CASSAQGYQTGEQYF. CDR3 bases: TGCGCCAGCAGCGCCCAGGGTTATCAGACGGGCGAGCAGTACTTC.